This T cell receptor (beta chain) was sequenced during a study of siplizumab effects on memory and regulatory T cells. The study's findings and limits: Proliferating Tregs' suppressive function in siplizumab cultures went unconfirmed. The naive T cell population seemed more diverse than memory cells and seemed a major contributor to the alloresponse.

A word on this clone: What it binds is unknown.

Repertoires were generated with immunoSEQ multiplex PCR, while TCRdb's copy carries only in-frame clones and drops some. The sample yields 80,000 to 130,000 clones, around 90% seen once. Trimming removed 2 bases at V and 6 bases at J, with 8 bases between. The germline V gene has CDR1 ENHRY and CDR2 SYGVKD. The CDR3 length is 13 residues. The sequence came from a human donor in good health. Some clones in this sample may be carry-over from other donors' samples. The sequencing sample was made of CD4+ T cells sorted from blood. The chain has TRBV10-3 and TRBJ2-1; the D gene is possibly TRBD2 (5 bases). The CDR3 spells CAISEPSSNEQFF. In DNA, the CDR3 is TGTGCCATCAGTGAGCCTAGCTCCAATGAGCAGTTCTTC.